This is a list of T cell receptor beta chains from one sample in a study of T-cell memory formation after mild COVID-19. TCRdb analysed the 5' RACE reads with MiXCR anew, one entry per CDR3 protein. The table shows around 130,000 distinct CDR3 sequences, with approximately 15% occurring only once. Sequencing input: PBMCs or a T cell subset sorted from them (not recorded which). The source is an adult woman who had mild COVID-19 (a few samples of this study predate the infection). Cell type and time point are not known. Each CDR3 is given without its conserved first and last residue. Each record gives: V gene, CDR3 protein.

>TRBV12-3/TRBV12-4
ASSSGQAAGGELF
>TRBV7-2
ASSVLGTDTQY
>TRBV10-3
AISDLLRGMGETQY
>TRBV12-3/TRBV12-4
ASRTGGNEAF
>TRBV12-3/TRBV12-4
ASSGDRNQPQH
>TRBV25-1
ASSAILDNMNTEAF
>TRBV5-5
ASSSLGRAYGYT
>TRBV18
ASSPIGGDTEAF
>TRBV2
ASWGGSGEQY
>TRBV20-1
SAPKGWYGQPQH
>TRBV10-3
AISESYSGEETQY
>TRBV29-1
SVVNPAPGAAAYEQY
>TRBV2
ASSEQGETYEQY
>TRBV6-6
ASSYLGKGNQPQH
>TRBV5-1
ASSLAGDSVAAF
>TRBV9
ASSVDYASYEQY